The clone carrying this T cell receptor (beta chain) has only one observation. This sample was included in a study of CD8 T cells in Susac syndrome. Germline assignment: CDR1 DFQATT and CDR2 SNEGSKA (reference sequence). V was clipped by 8 bases and J by 2 bases; unmatched bases: 9. This CDR3 has 13 amino acids. With random hexamers, reverse transcription was performed on about 0.5 to 1 ug of RNA. TCRdb reanalysed the immunoSEQ multiplex PCR reads using MiXCR and keeps one entry per CDR3 protein. The repertoire consists of 240,000 or so distinct CDR3 sequences, with less than 96% occurring once and the leading ten covering 0.1%.

The sequence was obtained from a human donor with Susac syndrome. The J gene is TRBJ2-7, the V gene TRBV20-1; 7 nucleotides line up with TRBD1. Sequenced material: CD4+ T cells from PBMCs. Here the CDR3 DNA reads TGCAGTACCCTTTCGACAGGGACCTACGAGCAGTACTTC. Translated: CSTLSTGTYEQYF.